The 18 T cell receptor beta chains presented below share a single source sample, sequenced in a study of T cell changes during pregnancy in multiple sclerosis. Profiled with immunoSEQ multiplex PCR; TCRdb holds only in-frame clones, not every one. The repertoire holds about 110,000 clones, with about 90% as singletons. The specimen was peripheral blood, collected before pregnancy. The receptor source for this set is a female donor with multiple sclerosis, enrolled in a pregnancy study.

This sequence joins TRBV27 and TRBJ1-6; D is unresolved. V gave up 1 base and J gave up 8 bases, with 6 bases separating them. This CDR3 has 13 residues. CDR1 MNHEY and CDR2 SMNVEV come from the germline V gene (reference sequence). CDR3 in amino acids: CASSLLGDSPLHF. CDR3 bases: TGTGCCAGCAGTTTATTGGGCGATTCACCCCTCCACTTT.

DNA of the CDR3: TGTGCCAGCAGCAGGGAGGGCCCCCACAATGAGCAGTTCTTC. This codes for CASSREGPHNEQFF. This chain uses TRBV5-5 with TRBJ2-1; 7 bases are shared with TRBD2. The CDR3 sequence is 14 residues long. J lost 5 bases, V lost 4 bases, and 6 bases had no gene match. From germline, CDR1 is SGHKS and CDR2 YYEKEE (reference sequence).

The chain carries TRBV4-1 and TRBJ2-7, with 11 bases lining up with TRBD1. This CDR3 region has 16 residues. The V and J ends lost 0 bases and 4 bases, in that order; junction bases with no gene match: 5. The V gene's germline CDR1 is MGHRA and CDR2 YSYEKL. CDR3 nucleotide sequence: TGCGCCAGCAGCCAAGAGGAAGGGACAGGGGGGTACGAGCAGTACTTC. Protein product: CASSQEEGTGGYEQYF.

This clone was found once. V is TRBV7-9 and J is TRBJ1-1; no clear D. V lost 5 bases and J lost 2, with 15 bases in between. Germline loops: CDR1 SEHNR, CDR2 FQNEAQ (reference sequence). The CDR3 has 15 amino acids. CDR3 sequence: CASSPARIINTEAFF. The CDR3, as DNA: TGTGCCAGCAGCCCAGCCAGGATAATTAACACTGAAGCTTTCTTT.

The chain has TRBV9 and TRBJ2-5; D ambiguous. The CDR3 has 14 amino acids. Germline CDR1 and CDR2: SGDLS and YYNGEE. The V end lost 0 bases, the J end lost 1 base, and 7 bases lay between the germline ends. The CDR3: CASSVVGVQETQYF. The CDR3 bases are TGTGCCAGCAGCGTAGTTGGAGTCCAAGAGACCCAGTACTTC.

The J gene is TRBJ2-7, the V gene TRBV7-6; 9 positions agree with TRBD1. From germline, CDR1 is SGHVS and CDR2 FNYEAQ. Unmatched junction bases numbered 1, after V lost 1 base and J lost 3 bases. CDR3 length equals 14 residues. The CDR3 nucleotides are TGTGCCAGCAGCTTAGGGGACAGGGACTACGAGCAGTACTTC. Its translation is CASSLGDRDYEQYF.

The gene calls are TRBV7-2 and TRBJ1-2, with a tentative D call TRBD1 (6 bases). Germline CDR1 SGHTA, CDR2 FQGNSA. V gave up 1 base and J gave up 0 bases, with 12 bases separating them. The CDR3 consists of 16 residues. The CDR3 region is CASSLGGGQANYGYTF. The CDR3 DNA reads as TGTGCCAGCAGCTTAGGGGGGGGACAAGCTAACTATGGCTACACCTTC. Variable domain in full (rest from reference TRBV7-2 and TRBJ1-2): GAGVSQSPSNKVTEKGKDVELRCDPISGHTALYWYRQSLGQGLEFLIYFQGNSAPDKSGLPSDRFSAERTGGSVSTLTIQRTQQEDSAVYLCASSLGGGQANYGYTFGSGTRLTVV.

This clone was picked up one time. The CDR3 DNA reads TGTGCCAGCAGTACAGGGGTCGGATATGAAAAACTGTTTTTT. Protein sequence: CASSTGVGYEKLFF. The chain carries TRBV6-5 and TRBJ1-4, with 7 positions matching TRBD1. The germline gives CDR1 MNHEY, CDR2 SVGAGI. There are 14 residues in the CDR3. The V and J ends lost 5 bases and 6 bases, in that order; junction bases with no gene match: 6.

The chain employs TRBV5-4 and TRBJ2-3; 8 nucleotides match TRBD1. CDR1 and CDR2 from the germline V gene are SGHNT and YYREEE (reference sequence). This CDR3 contains 13 residues. V was pared by 5 bases and J by 1 base, with 0 bases of the junction left unmatched. The CDR3 protein is CASRTGGTDTQYF. Written as DNA, the CDR3 is TGTGCCAGCAGGACAGGGGGCACAGATACGCAGTATTTT.

This chain connects TRBV7-2 to TRBJ1-1; D is unclear. Germline V gene sequence: CDR1 SGHTA, CDR2 FQGNSA. The V end lost 1 base, the J end lost 1 base, and 13 bases lay between the germline ends. The CDR3 spans 16 residues. As DNA, the CDR3 is TGTGCCAGCAGCTTAGATCGGCCGGGAGGGAACACTGAAGCTTTCTTT. Translating gives CASSLDRPGGNTEAFF.

The rearrangement joins TRBV5-5 to TRBJ1-1; D ambiguous. V was cut by 4 bases and J by 0 bases, with 10 bases left in between. Germline CDR1 reads SGHKS; CDR2 reads YYEKEE (reference sequence). The CDR3 covers 14 residues. CDR3 in amino acids: CASSPGRMNTEAFF. CDR3 DNA sequence: TGTGCCAGCAGCCCGGGTCGGATGAACACTGAAGCTTTCTTT.

V usage is TRBV15 and J usage is TRBJ2-7; TRBD2 matches at 8 bases. The length of the CDR3 is 15 residues. Looked up from germline, CDR1 is LNHNV and CDR2 is YYDKDF (reference sequence). V shed 5 bases, J shed 6 bases, and the junction held 12 bases outside the gene matches. For the CDR3, the DNA is TGTGCCACCAGCGGGACGGGACTAGTGTTCTCCGAGCAGTACTTC. The encoded protein is CATSGTGLVFSEQYF.

This clone was observed a handful of times. The chain couples TRBV5-1 to TRBJ2-5, with a tentative D call TRBD1 (5 bases). The V gene lost 0 bases and the J gene lost 7 bases, with 19 bases spanning the gap. Germline V gene data show CDR1 as SGHRS and CDR2 as YFSETQ. The CDR3 extends over 16 amino acids. Written as DNA, the CDR3 is TGCGCCAGCAGCTTGGCCAGGGATGGGGCCGATGGGACCCAGTACTTC. Its translation: CASSLARDGADGTQYF.

The rearrangement uses TRBV10-3 and TRBJ1-6; D gene ambiguous. The CDR3 covers 15 residues. CDR1 ENHRY and CDR2 SYGVKD come from the germline V gene. Trimming removed 10 bases at V and 8 bases at J, with 21 bases between. The CDR3 sequence is CATTRGEQLHSPLHF. Here the CDR3 DNA reads TGTGCCACCACACGGGGAGAACAGTTACATTCACCCCTCCACTTT.

This chain connects TRBV5-1 to TRBJ2-5; the match to TRBD2 covers 11 bases. Germline V lookup: CDR1 SGHRS, CDR2 YFSETQ. The ends lost 4 bases at V and 5 bases at J; junction bases unmatched: 4. The CDR3 has 14 residues. The CDR3 DNA reads TGCGCCAGCAGCCTAGCGGGGGGCAGGGAGACCCAGTACTTC. The encoded protein is CASSLAGGRETQYF.

This chain uses TRBV7-3 with TRBJ2-3; D remains unclear. The CDR3 is 13 amino acids. V gave up 5 bases and J gave up 6 bases, with 12 bases separating them. Germline CDR1 is SGHTA and CDR2 is FQGTGA. DNA for the CDR3: TGTGCCAGCAGCCTACAGATGTCGGATACGCAGTATTTT. Translating it yields CASSLQMSDTQYF.

The rearrangement links TRBV7-2 to TRBJ2-7; TRBD2 matches at 7 bases. This CDR3 is 15 amino acids long. Germline CDR1 reads SGHTA; CDR2 reads FQGNSA. V gave up 0 bases and J gave up 2 bases; unmatched junction bases: 4. CDR3 loop: CASSLAERGPYEQYF. In DNA form, the CDR3 reads TGTGCCAGCAGCTTAGCCGAGCGGGGACCCTACGAGCAGTACTTC.

The V call is TRBV5-6, the J call TRBJ2-7; 7 bases are a match to TRBD1. The ends lost 4 bases at V and 0 bases at J; junction bases unmatched: 10. Per the germline V gene, CDR1 is SGHDT and CDR2 is YYEEEE. The CDR3 has 16 amino acids. The CDR3: CASSGGQYSHSYEQYF. Here the CDR3 DNA reads TGTGCCAGCAGCGGGGGACAGTACTCGCACTCCTACGAGCAGTACTTC.